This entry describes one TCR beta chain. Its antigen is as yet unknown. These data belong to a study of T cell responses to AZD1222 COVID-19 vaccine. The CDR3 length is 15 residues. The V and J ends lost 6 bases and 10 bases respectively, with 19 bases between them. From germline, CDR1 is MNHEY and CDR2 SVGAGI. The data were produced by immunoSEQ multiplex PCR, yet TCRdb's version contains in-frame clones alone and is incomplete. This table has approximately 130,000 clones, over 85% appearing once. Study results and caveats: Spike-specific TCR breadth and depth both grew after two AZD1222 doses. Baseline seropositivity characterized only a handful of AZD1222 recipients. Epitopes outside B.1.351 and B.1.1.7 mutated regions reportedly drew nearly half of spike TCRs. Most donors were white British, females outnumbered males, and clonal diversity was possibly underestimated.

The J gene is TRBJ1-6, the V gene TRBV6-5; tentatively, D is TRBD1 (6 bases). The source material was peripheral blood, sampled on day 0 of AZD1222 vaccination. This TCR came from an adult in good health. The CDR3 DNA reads TGTGCCAGCAGCCGCCACGACAGGTCAGGATCACCCCTCCACTTT. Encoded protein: CASSRHDRSGSPLHF.